This TCR beta chain was captured in a study of neurological immune-mediated disorders. Study-wide points: Private repertoires in all groups were suggested by the finding that expanded clones across subjects shared no CDR3 amino acid sequences.

The time point here: longitudinal time-point 3. 2 million unsorted PBMCs were stored in RNAlater at -80 °C before RNA extraction. Over 170 million TCR-beta sequences (from 15-18 subjects) were yielded by each sequencing run. TCRdb fed the 5' RACE reads into MiXCR, producing one record per CDR3 protein. The sample carries approximately 58,000 distinct CDR3 sequences, roughly 8.8% recorded once. With respect to this clonotype: Its antigen is unidentified.

The material sequenced was PBMCs. The receptor was derived from a woman aged 40 to 50 in good health.

CDR3 amino acids: CATPKPGQSTDTQYF. CDR3 nucleotide sequence: TGTGCCACCCCGAAGCCGGGACAGAGCACAGATACGCAGTATTTT. This rearrangement joins TRBV10-3 to TRBJ2-3; 7 bases line up with TRBD1. CDR1 and CDR2 (germline): ENHRY, SYGVKD. Trimming removed 10 bases from V and 0 bases from J; junction bases left unmatched: 10. This CDR3 region has 15 residues.